Here is one TCR beta chain with its context. The germline gives CDR1 GTSNPN, CDR2 SVGIG (reference sequence). The CDR3 is 13 amino acids. V trimming: 3 bases; J trimming: 4 bases; junction bases outside the gene matches: 4. These data are taken from a study of cytomegalovirus exposure and HLA in healthy donors. Both 60 Vbeta primers and 13 Jbeta primers went into the PCR. Profiling relied on immunoSEQ multiplex PCR, and the TCRdb table lists in-frame clones only, not all of them. This repertoire shows some 200,000 clones, 75% to 80% found once; its top ten account for under 2%. Input material: PBMCs. The receptor was derived from a man between 18 and 35 years old in good health and CMV-seronegative. V is TRBV30 and J is TRBJ1-2; TRBD1 aligns across 8 bases. In DNA form, the CDR3 reads TGTGCCTGGAGCGCGACAGGGGCCTATGGCTACACCTTC. This codes for CAWSATGAYGYTF.